This T cell receptor beta chain was sequenced for a study of T cell responses to AZD1222 COVID-19 vaccine. General study points: Among AZD1222 vaccinees, only six were seropositive at baseline.

This CDR3 comprises 14 residues. V was clipped by 5 bases and J by 9 bases; unmatched bases: 7. Germline CDR1 and CDR2: ENHRY and SYGVKD. On this clone: Its antigen is not identified.

Sequencing was performed with immunoSEQ multiplex PCR; in TCRdb, only in-frame clones are kept and a portion is missing. The profile shows some 200,000 clones, 80% to 90% of them singletons. The sequences come from peripheral blood, collected on day 0 of AZD1222 vaccination. The clonotype comes from an adult in good health. J is TRBJ1-4 and V is TRBV10-3; 9 nucleotides agree with TRBD1. In nucleotides, the CDR3 is TGTGCCATCAGTTCGGGACAGGGTAGTCAAAAACTGTTTTTT. This gives the protein CAISSGQGSQKLFF.